A selection of T cell receptor beta chains follows, all from one sample in a study of cytomegalovirus exposure and HLA in healthy donors. Clones were sequenced by immunoSEQ multiplex PCR, and TCRdb holds only the in-frame ones, with some missing. The sample records under 150,000 clones, about 74% being singletons. The sample consisted of PBMCs. The receptors shown here come from a man aged 25-45 years in good health and CMV-seronegative. Both conserved end residues are part of each CDR3. D genes are given only for firm matches. The size field is filled for only some rows; it gives once, few, many or a size class.

J gene: TRBJ1-2; clone size: -; V gene: TRBV6-1; D gene: -; CDR3 protein: CASSEWREGGYTF; CDR3 DNA: TGTGCCAGCAGTGAGTGGAGGGAGGGTGGCTACACCTTC
J gene: TRBJ1-1; clone size: -; V gene: TRBV7-2; D gene: TRBD1; CDR3 protein: CASSNRQGAPPGTEAFF; CDR3 DNA: TGTGCCAGCAGCAACCGACAGGGGGCGCCCCCGGGCACTGAAGCTTTCTTT
J gene: TRBJ2-1; clone size: -; V gene: TRBV5-6; D gene: -; CDR3 protein: CASSTGGAVEQFF; CDR3 DNA: TGTGCCAGCAGCACCGGAGGCGCGGTTGAGCAGTTCTTC
J gene: TRBJ2-1; clone size: -; V gene: TRBV5-1; D gene: -; CDR3 protein: CASLGGQGSYNEQFF; CDR3 DNA: TGCGCCAGCCTCGGGGGGCAGGGCTCCTACAATGAGCAGTTCTTC
J gene: TRBJ1-1; clone size: -; V gene: TRBV9; D gene: -; CDR3 protein: CASSVAVRNTEAFF; CDR3 DNA: TGTGCCAGCAGCGTAGCGGTGAGGAACACTGAAGCTTTCTTT
J gene: TRBJ1-2; clone size: -; V gene: TRBV11-2; D gene: -; CDR3 protein: CASSFREVDYTF; CDR3 DNA: TGTGCCAGCAGCTTCAGGGAGGTGGACTACACCTTC
J gene: TRBJ2-7; clone size: -; V gene: TRBV27; D gene: TRBD2; CDR3 protein: CASSSPSGYYEQYF; CDR3 DNA: TGTGCCAGCAGTTCGCCTAGCGGTTACTACGAGCAGTACTTC
J gene: TRBJ2-7; clone size: few; V gene: TRBV6-5; D gene: TRBD2; CDR3 protein: CASSDLTSGSYEQYF; CDR3 DNA: TGTGCCAGCAGCGACCTTACTAGCGGGAGCTACGAGCAGTACTTC
J gene: TRBJ2-1; clone size: once; V gene: TRBV18; D gene: TRBD2; CDR3 protein: CASSRVEDRGGRNEQFF; CDR3 DNA: TGTGCCAGCTCACGGGTAGAGGATCGGGGGGGCCGGAATGAGCAGTTCTTC
J gene: TRBJ2-2; clone size: -; V gene: TRBV5-1; D gene: TRBD1; CDR3 protein: CASSPDRGYTGELFF; CDR3 DNA: TGCGCCAGCAGCCCTGACAGGGGATACACCGGGGAGCTGTTTTTT
J gene: TRBJ2-2; clone size: -; V gene: TRBV11-2; D gene: TRBD1; CDR3 protein: CATGTGSNTGELFF; CDR3 DNA: TGTGCCACCGGGACAGGGTCGAACACCGGGGAGCTGTTTTTT
J gene: TRBJ1-2; clone size: few; V gene: TRBV4-3; D gene: TRBD1; CDR3 protein: CASSRRTGSNYGYTF; CDR3 DNA: TGCGCCAGCAGCCGTAGGACAGGGTCTAACTATGGCTACACCTTC
J gene: TRBJ2-1; clone size: -; V gene: TRBV5-1; D gene: TRBD1; CDR3 protein: CASSFVGDRENEQFF; CDR3 DNA: TGCGCCAGCAGCTTTGTTGGGGACAGGGAGAATGAGCAGTTCTTC
J gene: TRBJ1-1; clone size: -; V gene: TRBV18; D gene: TRBD1; CDR3 protein: CASSPERGLMNTEAFF; CDR3 DNA: TGTGCCAGCTCACCAGAAAGGGGGCTGATGAACACTGAAGCTTTCTTT
J gene: TRBJ1-2; clone size: -; V gene: TRBV20-1; D gene: -; CDR3 protein: CSARSGGGYTF; CDR3 DNA: TGCAGTGCTAGAAGCGGGGGAGGCTACACCTTC
J gene: TRBJ2-2; clone size: -; V gene: TRBV9; D gene: TRBD1; CDR3 protein: CASGRQGNSGTGELFF; CDR3 DNA: TGTGCCAGCGGGAGACAGGGGAATTCGGGAACCGGGGAGCTGTTTTTT
J gene: TRBJ1-5; clone size: -; V gene: TRBV29-1; D gene: -; CDR3 protein: CSVEVGGGAPQHF; CDR3 DNA: TGCAGCGTTGAGGTCGGGGGGGGAGCGCCCCAGCATTTT
J gene: TRBJ2-1; clone size: -; V gene: TRBV5-6; D gene: -; CDR3 protein: CASSLIGRTGGNEQFF; CDR3 DNA: TGTGCCAGCAGCTTGATCGGGAGAACGGGCGGGAATGAGCAGTTCTTC
J gene: TRBJ2-3; clone size: -; V gene: TRBV7-2; D gene: -; CDR3 protein: CASSLGPGTDTQYF; CDR3 DNA: TGTGCCAGCAGCTTAGGGCCTGGCACAGATACGCAGTATTTT
J gene: TRBJ1-5; clone size: few; V gene: TRBV10-2; D gene: -; CDR3 protein: CASTTGVNSNQPQHF; CDR3 DNA: TGCGCCAGCACAACGGGAGTTAATAGCAATCAGCCCCAGCATTTT
J gene: TRBJ2-7; clone size: -; V gene: TRBV30; D gene: -; CDR3 protein: CAWSLGRQGTYEQYF; CDR3 DNA: TGTGCCTGGAGCTTGGGGAGGCAGGGAACCTACGAGCAGTACTTC
J gene: TRBJ2-7; clone size: -; V gene: TRBV6-5; D gene: -; CDR3 protein: CASRRTVYEQYF; CDR3 DNA: TGTGCCAGCAGGCGGACAGTTTACGAGCAGTACTTC
J gene: TRBJ2-3; clone size: few; V gene: TRBV10-3; D gene: TRBD2; CDR3 protein: CALRGSSDTQYF; CDR3 DNA: TGTGCGCTCCGCGGGAGCTCAGATACGCAGTATTTT
J gene: TRBJ1-5; clone size: -; V gene: TRBV19; D gene: -; CDR3 protein: CASSMTSSGEPQHF; CDR3 DNA: TGTGCCAGTAGTATGACCTCTTCAGGGGAACCCCAGCATTTT
J gene: TRBJ2-7; clone size: -; V gene: TRBV5-1; D gene: -; CDR3 protein: CASSGQGGAYEQYF; CDR3 DNA: TGCGCCAGCAGCGGACAAGGGGGGGCCTACGAGCAGTACTTC
J gene: TRBJ2-4; clone size: once; V gene: TRBV7-9; D gene: TRBD1; CDR3 protein: CASSLAQGDWNIQYF; CDR3 DNA: TGTGCCAGCAGCTTAGCGCAGGGGGATTGGAACATTCAGTACTTC
J gene: TRBJ1-2; clone size: once; V gene: TRBV28; D gene: -; CDR3 protein: CASTEGHQGFVYGYTF; CDR3 DNA: TGTGCCAGCACCGAAGGTCACCAGGGGTTCGTTTATGGCTACACCTTC
J gene: TRBJ2-5; clone size: -; V gene: TRBV6-6; D gene: -; CDR3 protein: CASHPQGGKTQYF; CDR3 DNA: TGTGCCAGCCATCCACAGGGGGGGAAGACCCAGTACTTC
J gene: TRBJ1-1; clone size: -; V gene: TRBV7-9; D gene: TRBD1; CDR3 protein: CSSTYRGDTEAFF; CDR3 DNA: TGTTCCAGCACCTACAGGGGCGACACTGAAGCTTTCTTT
J gene: TRBJ2-7; clone size: -; V gene: TRBV2; D gene: -; CDR3 protein: CASRQGHPYEQYF; CDR3 DNA: TGTGCCAGCAGGCAGGGCCACCCCTACGAGCAGTACTTC
J gene: TRBJ2-2; clone size: -; V gene: TRBV6-6; D gene: TRBD1; CDR3 protein: CASSSLPGQGTGELFF; CDR3 DNA: TGTGCCAGCAGTTCCTTGCCGGGACAGGGTACCGGGGAGCTGTTTTTT
J gene: TRBJ2-6; clone size: -; V gene: TRBV5-1; D gene: -; CDR3 protein: CASSLVGGVNVLTF; CDR3 DNA: TGCGCCAGCAGCTTGGTCGGGGGAGTCAACGTCCTGACTTTC
J gene: TRBJ2-7; clone size: -; V gene: TRBV9; D gene: TRBD1; CDR3 protein: CASSVGGTGNHEQYF; CDR3 DNA: TGTGCCAGCAGCGTAGGAGGGACAGGGAACCACGAGCAGTACTTC
J gene: TRBJ2-7; clone size: -; V gene: TRBV5-4; D gene: TRBD1; CDR3 protein: CASSRDRAYEQYF; CDR3 DNA: TGTGCCAGCAGCCGGGACAGAGCTTACGAGCAGTACTTC
J gene: TRBJ1-1; clone size: -; V gene: TRBV19; D gene: -; CDR3 protein: CASSIQSVNTEAFF; CDR3 DNA: TGTGCCAGTAGTATTCAGTCAGTGAACACTGAAGCTTTCTTT
J gene: TRBJ2-5; clone size: -; V gene: TRBV30; D gene: TRBD2; CDR3 protein: CAWSVKSGRGETQYF; CDR3 DNA: TGTGCCTGGAGTGTAAAAAGCGGGAGGGGAGAGACCCAGTACTTC
J gene: TRBJ1-2; clone size: -; V gene: TRBV28; D gene: -; CDR3 protein: CASSLGGAGNYGYTF; CDR3 DNA: TGTGCCAGCAGTTTAGGAGGGGCCGGGAACTATGGCTACACCTTC
J gene: TRBJ1-5; clone size: once; V gene: TRBV2; D gene: -; CDR3 protein: CASRQGTHSNQPQHF; CDR3 DNA: TGTGCCAGCAGGCAGGGTACCCATTCGAATCAGCCCCAGCATTTT
J gene: TRBJ2-6; clone size: -; V gene: TRBV27; D gene: -; CDR3 protein: CASSFMIGRQSSGANVLTF; CDR3 DNA: TGTGCCAGCAGTTTCATGATAGGGCGACAGAGCTCTGGGGCCAACGTCCTGACTTTC
J gene: TRBJ2-7; clone size: -; V gene: TRBV25-1; D gene: -; CDR3 protein: CANSFYEQYF; CDR3 DNA: TGTGCCAACTCCTTCTACGAGCAGTACTTC
J gene: TRBJ1-4; clone size: once; V gene: TRBV5-1; D gene: -; CDR3 protein: CASSFTGYHDEKLFF; CDR3 DNA: TGCGCCAGCAGCTTTACAGGATACCACGATGAAAAACTGTTTTTT
J gene: TRBJ1-6; clone size: -; V gene: TRBV28; D gene: -; CDR3 protein: CASSFPDGGYYNSPLHF; CDR3 DNA: TGTGCCAGCAGTTTCCCTGACGGGGGGTACTATAATTCACCCCTCCACTTT